A single sample gave rise to the 24 T cell receptor beta chains below, sequenced in a study of early T cells in non-severe SARS-CoV-2 infection. TCRdb recomputed calls from the 5' RACE reads with MiXCR, one row per CDR3 protein. Of 35,000 to 50,000 distinct CDR3 sequences in the sample, 23% were seen once. Specimen: whole blood, collected at baseline. The source of these receptors is an adult who was a healthcare worker with PCR-confirmed SARS-CoV-2 infection or an uninfected control (not recorded which).

This clonotype was seen more than once but under ten times. The chain joins TRBV25-1 to TRBJ2-1, with D perhaps matching TRBD1 (6 bases). The V end was cut by 6 bases, the J end by 6 bases, with 15 bases between. CDR3 length equals 14 residues. The germline CDR1 and CDR2 sequences are MGHDK and SYGVNS. CDR3 amino acids: CASRLRDTFNEQFF. CDR3 sequence (DNA): TGTGCCAGCAGACTCCGGGACACTTTCAATGAGCAGTTCTTC.

The V call is TRBV7-2, the J call TRBJ2-3; 9 nucleotides agree with TRBD1. CDR1 SGHTA and CDR2 FQGNSA come from the germline V gene. The V and J ends lost 5 bases and 3 bases, in that order; junction bases with no gene match: 9. The CDR3 is made up of 16 amino acids. DNA for the CDR3: TGTGCCAGCAGCCCTACGTGGGGACAGGGTACAGATACGCAGTATTTT. Translation gives CASSPTWGQGTDTQYF.

V usage is TRBV7-9 and J usage is TRBJ2-5; 8 nucleotides match TRBD2. J was trimmed by 4 bases and V by 4 bases; bases with no gene match: 2. This CDR3 is 13 amino acids long. Germline loops: CDR1 SEHNR, CDR2 FQNEAQ (reference sequence). The CDR3 DNA is TGTGCCAGCAGCTATCTAGCGGGAGAGACCCAGTACTTC. The encoded protein is CASSYLAGETQYF.

The rearrangement links TRBV30 to TRBJ2-3; D might be TRBD1 or TRBD2, each matching 5 bases. The germline CDR1 and CDR2 sequences are GTSNPN and SVGIG (reference sequence). This CDR3 contains 11 residues. CDR3 sequence: CAWGRADTQYF. CDR3 nucleotide sequence: TGTGCTTGGGGACGGGCAGATACGCAGTATTTT.

CDR3 DNA sequence: TGCGCCAGCAGCCATGGGGCCGGGGCAGGGAATTCACCCCTCCACTTT. This translates into CASSHGAGAGNSPLHF. This sequence joins TRBV4-3 and TRBJ1-6, with D tentatively TRBD1 (5 bases). This CDR3 region has 16 residues. V lost 3 bases and J lost 7, with 16 bases in between. Germline CDR1 and CDR2: LGHNA and YSLEER.

This chain uses TRBV7-3 with TRBJ1-1, with 7 positions matching TRBD1. Losses at the gene ends were 5 bases for V and 4 bases for J; bases not matched to a gene: 4. In germline, CDR1 is SGHTA, CDR2 FQGTGA. The CDR3 has 13 residues. CDR3 region: CASSPDRATEAFF. The CDR3 coding sequence is TGTGCCAGCAGCCCTGACAGGGCCACTGAAGCTTTCTTT.

This sequence joins TRBV6-1 and TRBJ2-7, with a tentative D call TRBD2 (5 bases). Trimming cost V 8 bases and J 4 bases, with 21 bases left between them. This CDR3 comprises 15 residues. Germline-derived CDR1 and CDR2 are MNHNS and SASEGT. The CDR3 region is CASRPTLSGVYEQYF. The CDR3 coding sequence is TGTGCCAGCCGCCCGACCCTTTCCGGGGTTTACGAGCAGTACTTC.

Only a few counts were recorded for this clonotype. A much larger clonotype is one base distant, so this may be a read error. The gene calls are TRBV29-1 and TRBJ2-6; D is unclear. The CDR3 length is 13 residues. Germline assignment: CDR1 SQVTM and CDR2 ANQGSEA. Trimming left V 4 bases short and J 0 bases short, with 4 bases between. The CDR3 region is CSVAGSGANVLTF. DNA of the CDR3: TGCAGCGTTGCGGGCTCTGGGGCCAACGTCCTGACTTTC. The complete variable domain, with remaining parts taken from reference TRBV29-1 and TRBJ2-6, reads SAVISQKPSRDICQRGTSLTIQCQVDSQVTMMFWYRQQPGQSLTLIATANQGSEATYESGFVIDKFPISRPNLTFSTLTVSNMSPEDSSIYLCSVAGSGANVLTFGAGSRLTVL.

The rearrangement joins TRBV11-3 to TRBJ2-7; D is ambiguous. V was cut by 1 base and J by 0 bases, with 4 bases left in between. This CDR3 region has 13 residues. The germline V gene encodes CDR1 SGHNT and CDR2 YENEEA. The CDR3 nucleotides are TGTGCCAGCAGCTTAGGGAACTCCTACGAGCAGTACTTC. This encodes CASSLGNSYEQYF. Full variable domain (outside the CDR3, taken from reference TRBV11-3 and TRBJ2-7): EAGVVQSPRYKIIEKKQPVAFWCNPISGHNTLYWYLQNLGQGPELLIRYENEEAVDDSQLPKDRFSAERLKGVDSTLKIQPAELGDSAVYLCASSLGNSYEQYFGPGTRLTVT.

This clonotype turned up a few times. V usage is TRBV6-5 and J usage is TRBJ2-1, with D possibly matching TRBD2 (5 bases). This CDR3 spans 14 amino acids. The germline V and J ends were trimmed by 5 bases and 4 bases, with 12 bases remaining between them. Germline-derived CDR1 and CDR2 are MNHEY and SVGAGI. The CDR3 DNA is TGTGCCAGCAGTAAAGCGGCCCTTTACAATGAGCAGTTCTTC. Encoded protein: CASSKAALYNEQFF.

J is TRBJ1-1 and V is TRBV11-3, with D possibly matching TRBD1 (6 bases). V was pared by 5 bases and J by 6 bases, with 13 bases between. The germline gives CDR1 SGHNT, CDR2 YENEEA. The CDR3 covers 13 residues. The CDR3 sequence is CASSVYRESEAFF. The CDR3 region has the DNA TGTGCCAGCAGCGTTTACAGGGAATCTGAAGCTTTCTTT.

The CDR3 region is CASSHMTGGDDGYTF. In DNA, the CDR3 is TGTGCCAGCAGCCACATGACAGGGGGCGACGATGGCTACACCTTC. J is TRBJ1-2 and V is TRBV27; 10 nucleotides line up with TRBD1. The CDR3 is 15 amino acids. In germline, CDR1 is MNHEY, CDR2 SMNVEV (reference sequence). The junction had 10 bases not matched to a gene; V was cut back by 6 bases and J by 6 bases.

The chain links TRBV7-9 to TRBJ2-3; 12 nucleotides match TRBD2. The CDR3 spans 14 residues. CDR1 is SEHNR, CDR2 FQNEAQ, per germline (reference sequence). V was clipped by 3 bases and J by 7 bases; unmatched bases: 2. CDR3 bases: TGTGCCAGCAGCTTCACTAGCGGGGGGTATACGCAGTATTTT. Translated: CASSFTSGGYTQYF.

The V and J genes are TRBV7-9 and TRBJ1-3; a possible D gene is TRBD1 (6 bases). The CDR3 extends over 14 amino acids. Per germline, CDR1 SEHNR and CDR2 FQNEAQ (reference sequence). Trimming took 4 bases from V and 5 from J, leaving 12 bases between them. The CDR3 bases are TGTGCCAGCAGCTCCTGGCAGGGGCGAAACACCATATATTTT. Its protein is CASSSWQGRNTIYF.

This clonotype was seen many times. The rearrangement links TRBV18 to TRBJ2-1, with unresolved D. The germline V gene encodes CDR1 KGHSH and CDR2 LQKENI. The V end lost 6 bases, the J end lost 5 bases, and 8 bases lay between the germline ends. CDR3 length: 12 residues. The CDR3 DNA sequence: TGTGCCAGCTCGGTACGTAACAATGAGCAGTTCTTC. As protein: CASSVRNNEQFF.

V and J are TRBV5-6 and TRBJ2-1, with 8 nucleotides matching TRBD1. V lost 4 bases and J lost 2; bases outside the gene matches: 5. CDR3 length: 15 residues. The germline CDR1 and CDR2 sequences are SGHDT and YYEEEE. Here the CDR3 DNA reads TGTGCCAGCAGCGCCGGGACAGGTACCTACAATGAGCAGTTCTTC. This encodes CASSAGTGTYNEQFF.

This clonotype was seen a single time. The V call is TRBV5-6, the J call TRBJ1-4; no clear D gene. Germline loops: CDR1 SGHDT, CDR2 YYEEEE. The V end was cut by 0 bases, the J end by 15 bases, with 12 bases between. The CDR3 runs 12 residues. The CDR3 DNA is TGTGCCAGCAGCTTGGGGCGCGGAAGATTGTTTTTT. Its protein product is CASSLGRGRLFF. The full variable domain, with the rest looked up from reference TRBV5-6 and TRBJ1-4, is DAGVTQSPTHLIKTRGQQVTLRCSPKSGHDTVSWYQQALGQGPQFIFQYYEEEERQRGNFPDRFSGHQFPNYSSELNVNALLLGDSALYLCASSLGRGRLFFGSGTQLSVL.

In DNA, the CDR3 is TGCGCCAGCAGCCAAGGATTTAGGTGGGACATTCAGTACTTC. Translated, it gives CASSQGFRWDIQYF. The chain joins TRBV4-1 to TRBJ2-4; no clear D. V lost 1 base to trimming and J lost 8 bases, with 12 bases between them. This CDR3 has 14 residues. The germline V gene encodes CDR1 MGHRA and CDR2 YSYEKL.

The chain is built from TRBV5-1 and TRBJ2-7, with D perhaps TRBD1 or TRBD2 (6 bases each). CDR1 SGHRS and CDR2 YFSETQ come from the germline V gene. CDR3 size: 15 residues. Trimming shortened V by 3 bases and J by 5 bases, and 18 bases separated the two germline ends. The CDR3: CASSSLDGGRDEQYF. For the CDR3, the DNA is TGCGCCAGCAGCTCGCTAGACGGGGGCCGAGACGAGCAGTACTTC.

This clonotype was counted only a few times. J is TRBJ2-1 and V is TRBV7-6, with D possibly matching TRBD1 (6 bases). The V gene lost 7 bases and the J gene lost 4 bases, with 17 bases spanning the gap. Germline assignment: CDR1 SGHVS and CDR2 FNYEAQ. The CDR3 is 15 residues long. The CDR3 DNA reads TGTGCCAGCACCCCGGCAGGGGTGATTTACAATGAGCAGTTCTTC. It encodes CASTPAGVIYNEQFF.

The chain uses TRBV2 and TRBJ1-1, with TRBD1 matching over 8 bases. V was clipped by 7 bases and J by 5 bases; unmatched bases: 9. CDR3 length equals 14 residues. CDR1 is SNHLY and CDR2 is FYNNEI in the germline V gene. Written as DNA, the CDR3 is TGTGCCAGCACCCGACAGGGGTTGGGAACTGAAGCTTTCTTT. It encodes CASTRQGLGTEAFF.

V gene TRBV4-3 combines with J gene TRBJ2-2; D tentatively reads TRBD1 or TRBD2 (6 bases each). Trimming left V 3 bases short and J 7 bases short, with 15 bases between. Germline V gene sequence: CDR1 LGHNA, CDR2 YSLEER. The CDR3 is 15 residues long. CDR3 sequence (DNA): TGCGCCAGCAGCCACGGAACAGGGCGGGGCGGGGAGCTGTTTTTT. Protein: CASSHGTGRGGELFF.

The chain recombines TRBV11-2 with TRBJ1-1; 7 bases agree with TRBD1. The V gene's germline CDR1 is SGHAT and CDR2 FQNNGV. This CDR3 comprises 15 residues. Trimming removed 4 bases from V and 4 bases from J; junction bases left unmatched: 9. The DNA of the CDR3 is TGTGCCAGCAGCTACCCGACAGGGAGAGGCACTGAAGCTTTCTTT. Amino acid sequence: CASSYPTGRGTEAFF.

CDR3 residues: CASDARGNTIYF. DNA for the CDR3: TGTGCCAGCGACGCCAGGGGAAACACCATATATTTT. The chain couples TRBV6-1 to TRBJ1-3; D is ambiguous. The germline V and J ends were trimmed by 8 bases and 4 bases, with 9 bases remaining between them. The germline gives CDR1 MNHNS, CDR2 SASEGT. The CDR3 sequence is 12 residues long.